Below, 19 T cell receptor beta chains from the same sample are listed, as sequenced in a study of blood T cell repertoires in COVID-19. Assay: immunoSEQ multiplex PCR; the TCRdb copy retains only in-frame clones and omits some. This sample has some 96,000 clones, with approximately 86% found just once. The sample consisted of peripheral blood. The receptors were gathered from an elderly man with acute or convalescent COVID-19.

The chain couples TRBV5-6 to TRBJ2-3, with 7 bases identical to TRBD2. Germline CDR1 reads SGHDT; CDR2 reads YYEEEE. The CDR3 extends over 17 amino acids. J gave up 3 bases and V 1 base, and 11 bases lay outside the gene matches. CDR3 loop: CASSLSAGWPQTDTQYF. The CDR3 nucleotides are TGTGCCAGCAGCTTGTCAGCGGGATGGCCCCAAACAGATACGCAGTATTTT.

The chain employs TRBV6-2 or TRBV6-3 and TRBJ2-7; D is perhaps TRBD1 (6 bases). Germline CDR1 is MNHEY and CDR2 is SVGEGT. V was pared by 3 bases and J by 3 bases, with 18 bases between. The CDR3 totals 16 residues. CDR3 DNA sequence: TGTGCCAGCAGTTATCAACTGGGGGCAAATCACTACGAGCAGTACTTC. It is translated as CASSYQLGANHYEQYF.

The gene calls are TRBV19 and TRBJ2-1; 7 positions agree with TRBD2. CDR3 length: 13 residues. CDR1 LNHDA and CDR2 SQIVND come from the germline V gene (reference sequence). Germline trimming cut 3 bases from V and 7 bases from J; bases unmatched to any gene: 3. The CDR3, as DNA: TGTGCCAGTAGTATCAGTAGCGGGAATGAGCAGTTCTTC. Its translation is CASSISSGNEQFF.

The CDR3: CATSRDFAQVSTEAFF. The DNA for the CDR3 is TGTGCCACCAGCAGAGATTTTGCACAGGTCTCCACTGAAGCTTTCTTT. This chain links TRBV15 with TRBJ1-1; TRBD1 might be the D (5 bases). Trimming removed 0 bases from V and 4 bases from J, with 15 bases in between. This CDR3 has 16 residues. Germline lookup yields CDR1 LNHNV and CDR2 YYDKDF (reference sequence).

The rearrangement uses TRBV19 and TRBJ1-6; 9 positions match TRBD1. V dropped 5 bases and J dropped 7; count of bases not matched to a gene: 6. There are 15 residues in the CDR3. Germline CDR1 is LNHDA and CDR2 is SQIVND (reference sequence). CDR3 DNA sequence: TGTGCCAGTAGTTCTACCGGGACAGGGAATTCACCCCTCCACTTT. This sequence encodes CASSSTGTGNSPLHF.

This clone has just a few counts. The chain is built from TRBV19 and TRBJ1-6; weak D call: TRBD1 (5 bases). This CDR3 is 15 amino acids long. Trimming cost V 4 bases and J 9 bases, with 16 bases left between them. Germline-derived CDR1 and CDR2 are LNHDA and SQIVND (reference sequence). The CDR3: CASSNRDFKSSPLHF. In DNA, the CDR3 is TGTGCCAGTAGTAACCGGGACTTCAAGAGTTCACCCCTCCACTTT.

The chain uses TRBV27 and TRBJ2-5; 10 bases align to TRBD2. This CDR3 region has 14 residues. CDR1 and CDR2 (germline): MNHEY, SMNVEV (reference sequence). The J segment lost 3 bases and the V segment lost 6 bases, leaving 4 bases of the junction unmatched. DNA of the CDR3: TGTGCCAGCAGGCTACTAGCGGGAAAAGAGACCCAGTACTTC. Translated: CASRLLAGKETQYF.

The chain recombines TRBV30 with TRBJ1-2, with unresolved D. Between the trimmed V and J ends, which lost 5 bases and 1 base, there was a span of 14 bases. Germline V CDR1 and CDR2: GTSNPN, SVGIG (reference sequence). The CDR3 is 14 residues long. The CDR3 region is CAWLWAANNYGYTF. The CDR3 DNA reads TGTGCCTGGCTGTGGGCAGCTAATAACTATGGCTACACCTTC.

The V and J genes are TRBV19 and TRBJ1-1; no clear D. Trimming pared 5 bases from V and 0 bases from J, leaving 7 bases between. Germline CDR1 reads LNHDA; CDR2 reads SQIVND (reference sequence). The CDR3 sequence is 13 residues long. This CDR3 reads CASSVEMNTEAFF. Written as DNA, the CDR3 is TGTGCCAGTAGTGTGGAGATGAACACTGAAGCTTTCTTT.

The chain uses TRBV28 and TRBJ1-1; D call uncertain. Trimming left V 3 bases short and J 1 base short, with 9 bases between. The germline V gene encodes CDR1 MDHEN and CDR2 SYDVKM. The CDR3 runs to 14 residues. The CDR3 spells CASSFRRQNTEAFF. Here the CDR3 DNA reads TGTGCCAGCAGTTTTCGGCGGCAGAACACTGAAGCTTTCTTT.

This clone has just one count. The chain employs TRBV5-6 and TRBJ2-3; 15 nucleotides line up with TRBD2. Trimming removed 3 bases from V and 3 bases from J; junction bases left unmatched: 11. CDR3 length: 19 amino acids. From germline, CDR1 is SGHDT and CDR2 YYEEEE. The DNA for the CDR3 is TGTGCCAGCAGCTCTCGGACTAGCGGGAGGGCAATTGAAACAGATACGCAGTATTTT. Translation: CASSSRTSGRAIETDTQYF.

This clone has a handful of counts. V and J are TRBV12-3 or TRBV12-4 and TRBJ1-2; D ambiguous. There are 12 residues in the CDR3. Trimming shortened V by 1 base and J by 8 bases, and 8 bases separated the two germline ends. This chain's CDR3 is CASSLGTGGYTF. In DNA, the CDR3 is TGTGCCAGCAGTTTAGGAACCGGGGGCTACACCTTC.

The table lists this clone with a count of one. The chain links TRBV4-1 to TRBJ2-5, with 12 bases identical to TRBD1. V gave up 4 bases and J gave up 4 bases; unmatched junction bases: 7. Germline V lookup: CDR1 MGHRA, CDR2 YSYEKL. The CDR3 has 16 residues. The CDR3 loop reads CASSRPGQGARETQYF. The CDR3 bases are TGCGCCAGCAGCCGCCCGGGACAGGGGGCTCGAGAGACCCAGTACTTC.

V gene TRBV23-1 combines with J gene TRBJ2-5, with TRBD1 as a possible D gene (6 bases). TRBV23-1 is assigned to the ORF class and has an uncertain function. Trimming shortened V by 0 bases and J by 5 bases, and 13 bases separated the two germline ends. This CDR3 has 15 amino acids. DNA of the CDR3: TGCGCCAGCAGTCAATCGCGGCAGGGGCGGGAGACCCAGTACTTC. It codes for CASSQSRQGRETQYF.

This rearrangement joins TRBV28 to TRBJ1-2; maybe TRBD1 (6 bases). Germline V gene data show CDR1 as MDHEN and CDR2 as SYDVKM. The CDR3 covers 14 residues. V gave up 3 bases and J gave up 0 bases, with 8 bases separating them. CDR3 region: CASSLSGANYGYTF. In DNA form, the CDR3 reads TGTGCCAGCAGTTTGTCAGGGGCTAACTATGGCTACACCTTC.

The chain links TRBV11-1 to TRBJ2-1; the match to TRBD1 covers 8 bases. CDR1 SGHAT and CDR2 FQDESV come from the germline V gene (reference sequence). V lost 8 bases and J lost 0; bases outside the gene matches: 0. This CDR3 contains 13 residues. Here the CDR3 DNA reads TGTGCCAGCGGACAGGGCTCCTACAATGAGCAGTTCTTC. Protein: CASGQGSYNEQFF.

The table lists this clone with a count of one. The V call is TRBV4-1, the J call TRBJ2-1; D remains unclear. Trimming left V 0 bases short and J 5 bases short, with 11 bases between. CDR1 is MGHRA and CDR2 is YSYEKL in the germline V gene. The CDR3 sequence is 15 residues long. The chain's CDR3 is CASSQEGSSNNEQFF. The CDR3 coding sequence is TGCGCCAGCAGCCAAGAGGGCTCCTCAAACAATGAGCAGTTCTTC.

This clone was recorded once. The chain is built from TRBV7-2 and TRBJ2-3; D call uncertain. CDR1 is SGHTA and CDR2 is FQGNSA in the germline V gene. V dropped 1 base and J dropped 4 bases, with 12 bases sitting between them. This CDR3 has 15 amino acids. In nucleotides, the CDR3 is TGTGCCAGCAGCTTAGGTTCCGGGTTAGCAGATACGCAGTATTTT. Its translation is CASSLGSGLADTQYF.

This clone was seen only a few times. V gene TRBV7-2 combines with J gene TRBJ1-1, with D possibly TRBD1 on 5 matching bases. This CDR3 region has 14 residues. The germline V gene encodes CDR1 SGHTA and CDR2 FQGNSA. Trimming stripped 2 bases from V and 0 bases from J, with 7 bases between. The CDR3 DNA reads TGTGCCAGCAGCTTAAGACAGCTGAACACTGAAGCTTTCTTT. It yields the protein CASSLRQLNTEAFF.